Shown below are 11 T cell receptor beta chains from a single sample sequenced in a study of blood T cell repertoires in COVID-19. This table comes from immunoSEQ multiplex PCR, and its TCRdb copy is limited to in-frame clones, with some not included. The sample has approximately 270,000 clones; around 89% are singletons. Sample: PBMCs or T cells enriched from blood (not recorded which). These receptors all come from a woman aged 30 to 39 with acute COVID-19.

This clone came up a few times. This sequence joins TRBV19 and TRBJ1-2; perhaps TRBD1 as D (6 bases). The V gene's germline CDR1 is LNHDA and CDR2 SQIVND (reference sequence). With 5 bases removed from V and 0 bases from J, the gap between germline ends came to 22 bases. This CDR3 contains 18 residues. For the CDR3, the DNA is TGTGCCAGTAGTGCCGGAGCCAGGGGCTACTCCTCTAACTATGGCTACACCTTC. Translated: CASSAGARGYSSNYGYTF.

The chain has TRBV18 and TRBJ1-5; 7 positions agree with TRBD1. This CDR3 spans 15 amino acids. Per the germline V gene, CDR1 is KGHSH and CDR2 is LQKENI. Losses at the gene ends were 2 bases for V and 3 bases for J; bases not matched to a gene: 4. The DNA for the CDR3 is TGTGCCAGCTCACCAGTGACAGGGAACAATCAGCCCCAGCATTTT. This gives the protein CASSPVTGNNQPQHF. The variable domain in full, completed from reference TRBV18 and TRBJ1-5, reads NAGVMQNPRHLVRRRGQEARLRCSPMKGHSHVYWYRQLPEEGLKFMVYLQKENIIDESGMPKERFSAEFPKEGPSILRIQQVVRGDSAAYFCASSPVTGNNQPQHFGDGTRLSIL.

The chain has TRBV4-2 and TRBJ1-1; D is unresolved. Germline CDR1 and CDR2: LGHNA and YNFKEQ. V lost 1 base and J lost 6, with 12 bases in between. The CDR3 has 14 residues. The CDR3 bases are TGTGCCAGCAGCCAAGGAGTCGGGGAGGCTGAAGCTTTCTTT. Translated: CASSQGVGEAEAFF.

The chain has TRBV12-3 or TRBV12-4 and TRBJ2-1, with D tentatively TRBD2 (5 bases). Trimming stripped 6 bases from V and 9 bases from J, with 9 bases between. The CDR3 has 11 residues. CDR3 coding DNA: TGTGCCAGCAGAGAAAGCGGTGAGCAGTTCTTC. Amino acids: CASRESGEQFF.

This clone was observed once. In DNA form, the CDR3 reads TGTGCCAGCAGCTTAGGCAGGGGGACAGATACGCAGTATTTT. Translating it yields CASSLGRGTDTQYF. The genes are TRBV11-3 and TRBJ2-3; the match to TRBD1 covers 7 bases. Germline V gives CDR1 SGHNT, CDR2 YENEEA. The CDR3 spans 14 residues. The J segment lost 3 bases and the V segment lost 1 base, leaving 1 base of the junction unmatched.

The CDR3 region is CASSQDTSGRSSEQYF. In DNA form, the CDR3 reads TGTGCCAGCAGTCAGGATACTAGCGGGAGGTCTTCCGAGCAGTACTTC. V is TRBV6-2 or TRBV6-3 and J is TRBJ2-7; 12 positions match TRBD2. The CDR3 sequence is 16 residues long. Looked up from germline, CDR1 is MNHEY and CDR2 is SVGEGT. V shed 5 bases and J 6 bases; nucleotides not matched to a gene: 11.

The chain has TRBV19 and TRBJ1-3; D gene unclear. The V end lost 7 bases, the J end lost 0 bases, and 13 bases lay between the germline ends. CDR1 and CDR2 (germline): LNHDA, SQIVND (reference sequence). This CDR3 spans 15 amino acids. This CDR3 is CASNFHSDSGNTIYF. Written as DNA, the CDR3 is TGTGCCAGTAACTTCCATAGCGACTCTGGAAACACCATATATTTT.

The rearrangement joins TRBV3-1 (or the pseudogene TRBV3-2) to TRBJ2-7; D might be TRBD2 (6 bases). The germline V and J ends were trimmed by 4 bases and 6 bases, with 16 bases remaining between them. CDR1 is LGHDT and CDR2 is YNNKEL in the germline V gene (reference sequence). This CDR3 comprises 14 residues. This CDR3 reads CASSPRPEGFEQYF. The CDR3 nucleotides are TGTGCCAGCAGCCCCCGACCGGAGGGCTTCGAGCAGTACTTC.

As to this clone: It is unclear where the CDR3 begins or ends on the DNA, so no DNA is shown, and the CDR3 is as TCRdb lists it. The chain couples TRBV12-3 or TRBV12-4 to TRBJ2-1; TRBD2 is the table's D call and was not checked against the DNA. The CDR3 extends over 12 residues, inclusive of both ends. The CDR3 sequence is CASTSGGGEQFF.

V usage is TRBV5-1 and J usage is TRBJ2-1, with no clear D. V was cut by 0 bases and J by 0 bases, with 7 bases left in between. The CDR3 is made up of 15 amino acids. Germline V lookup: CDR1 SGHRS, CDR2 YFSETQ. CDR3 coding DNA: TGCGCCAGCAGCTTGGCTGTGAGCTCCTACAATGAGCAGTTCTTC. Protein sequence: CASSLAVSSYNEQFF.

The sample holds many counts of this clone. The chain links TRBV7-8 to TRBJ1-1; TRBD1 matches 11 bases. The germline gives CDR1 SGHVS, CDR2 FQNEAQ. After removal of 5 bases from V and 5 bases from J, the junction contained 7 bases not matched to a gene. The CDR3 has 15 amino acids. The CDR3 loop is CASSQDRGLGTEAFF. The CDR3 DNA is TGTGCCAGCAGCCAGGACAGGGGGCTGGGAACTGAAGCTTTCTTT.